The 27 T cell receptor beta chains below were found in one sample sequenced in a study of human CD8 memory T cell subsets. Researchers made TCR beta libraries via UMI-labeled 5' RACE. TCRdb processed the 5' RACE reads again and assigns one entry to each CDR3 protein, with no DNA. This table lists about 7,300 distinct CDR3 sequences. The authors defined TPEX cells as CCR7+ PD-1+ TIGIT+ early memory CD8+ T cells carrying exhausted-like traits. The specimen was CD8+ T cells from PBMCs. The receptors shown here come from a human donor in good health.

The chain combines TRBV11-2 with TRBJ2-1; no DNA is available, so the TRBD1 call from TCRdb remains unchecked. The CDR3 totals 11 residues. Germline CDR1 SGHAT, CDR2 FQNNGV. The CDR3 is CASSLPQEQFF.

Judged by frequency, this clonotype is medium-sized (0.01 to 0.1%). This chain connects TRBV5-1 to TRBJ2-3. Looked up from germline, CDR1 is SGHRS and CDR2 is YFSETQ. This CDR3 region has 14 residues. The CDR3: CASSFEDSTDTQYF.

The chain links TRBV27 to TRBJ2-1; TCRdb's D call of TRBD2 is untestable without DNA. The germline V gene has CDR1 MNHEY and CDR2 SMNVEV (reference sequence). The CDR3 covers 15 residues. CDR3: CASRPLAGHYNEQFF.

V is TRBV27 and J is TRBJ2-1. The CDR3 sequence is 16 residues long. CDR1 MNHEY and CDR2 SMNVEV come from the germline V gene (reference sequence). The CDR3 spells CASSPRLSSSYNEQFF.

The CDR3 here is CASTLGGGSTDTQYF. The chain carries TRBV5-1 and TRBJ2-3; as DNA is missing, the TRBD2 call by TCRdb cannot be tested. The V gene's germline CDR1 is SGHRS and CDR2 YFSETQ. This CDR3 has 15 amino acids.

The chain couples TRBV9 to TRBJ2-1; TCRdb gives TRBD1 as the D gene, but with no DNA this cannot be confirmed. Germline V CDR1 and CDR2: SGDLS, YYNGEE. The CDR3 loop spans 13 amino acids. CDR3 region: CASSVVTGNEQFF.

The chain carries TRBV2 and TRBJ2-7. This CDR3 comprises 12 residues. CDR1 SNHLY and CDR2 FYNNEI come from the germline V gene. CDR3 sequence reads: CASSGSDYEQYF.

This chain uses TRBV5-1 with TRBJ2-7; the D call from TCRdb, TRBD1, cannot be confirmed without DNA. Germline V lookup: CDR1 SGHRS, CDR2 YFSETQ. This CDR3 region has 14 residues. CDR3 protein: CASSSPTGIHEQYF.

The chain uses TRBV5-1 and TRBJ2-3; checking the TCRdb D call of TRBD2 is not possible without DNA. The CDR3 spans 14 residues. The germline V gene has CDR1 SGHRS and CDR2 YFSETQ. CDR3 sequence reads: CASSLAGSTDTQYF.

By frequency, this clonotype registers medium-sized. The chain couples TRBV12-3 or TRBV12-4 to TRBJ2-1; TCRdb's D gene call, TRBD1, goes unchecked for lack of DNA. The CDR3 is 14 amino acids. The CDR3 loop reads CASSSRDIARGQFF.

V and J are TRBV12-3 or TRBV12-4 and TRBJ2-1; no DNA is available, so the TRBD1 call from TCRdb remains unchecked. This CDR3 has 15 residues. The CDR3 spells CASTAGGQSYNEQFF.

The J gene is TRBJ2-1, the V gene TRBV5-5; without DNA, the TCRdb call of TRBD1 cannot be checked. Per germline, CDR1 SGHKS and CDR2 YYEKEE (reference sequence). The CDR3 length is 15 residues. The CDR3 region is CASSLAWGPYNEQFF.

The rearrangement uses TRBV29-1 and TRBJ2-2; the TRBD2 assignment by TCRdb is unverifiable without DNA. The CDR3 contains 16 residues. The germline CDR1 and CDR2 sequences are SQVTM and ANQGSEA. Here the CDR3 reads CSVETSADINTGELFF.

The V and J genes are TRBV15 and TRBJ1-1. The CDR3 spans 12 residues. Germline V gene data show CDR1 as LNHNV and CDR2 as YYDKDF (reference sequence). The CDR3 spells CATSRMGTEAFF.

This clonotype is labeled medium-sized based on frequency. The chain has TRBV29-1 and TRBJ2-7. The length of the CDR3 is 11 residues. In germline, CDR1 is SQVTM, CDR2 ANQGSEA. This CDR3 reads CSVDRDYEQYF.

This CDR3 reads CASSPHGGNYGYTF. This rearrangement joins TRBV27 to TRBJ1-2; TCRdb proposes TRBD1, but this gene call is untestable without DNA. Germline CDR1 reads MNHEY; CDR2 reads SMNVEV (reference sequence). This CDR3 contains 14 residues.

The chain carries TRBV11-2 and TRBJ2-7. The germline CDR1 and CDR2 sequences are SGHAT and FQNNGV. The CDR3 is made up of 13 amino acids. CDR3 in amino acids: CASSPNTIYEQYF.

The chain carries TRBV7-8 and TRBJ1-2; TCRdb's assignment of TRBD1 cannot be checked, as there is no DNA. The CDR3 totals 14 residues. Germline V gives CDR1 SGHVS, CDR2 FQNEAQ. The CDR3 spells CASSPAGTPYGYTF. Full variable domain (missing parts from reference TRBV7-8 and TRBJ1-2): GAGVSQSPRYKVAKRGQDVALRCDPISGHVSLFWYQQALGQGPEFLTYFQNEAQLDKSGLPSDRFFAERPEGSVSTLKIQRTQQEDSAVYLCASSPAGTPYGYTFGSGTRLTVV.

The V and J genes are TRBV7-9 and TRBJ2-1; TCRdb names TRBD1, which stays unverified in the absence of DNA. The CDR3 has 15 residues. The germline V gene encodes CDR1 SEHNR and CDR2 FQNEAQ (reference sequence). The CDR3: CASSLGQGVRNEQFF.

By frequency, this clonotype registers medium-sized. The V and J genes are TRBV24-1 and TRBJ1-5; TCRdb outputs TRBD1, but without DNA this stays unchecked. The CDR3 extends over 15 amino acids. Germline-derived CDR1 and CDR2 are KGHDR and SFDVKD. This CDR3 is CATSDTDSNNQPQHF.

V gene TRBV9 combines with J gene TRBJ2-7; checking the TCRdb D call of TRBD1 is not possible without DNA. The CDR3 extends over 14 amino acids. The germline V gene has CDR1 SGDLS and CDR2 YYNGEE. CDR3 sequence: CASSPSRGIDEQYF.

V gene TRBV6-6 combines with J gene TRBJ1-1; TCRdb names TRBD1, which stays unverified in the absence of DNA. Germline-derived CDR1 and CDR2 are MNHNY and SVGAGI (reference sequence). This CDR3 contains 12 residues. CDR3 sequence: CASSLLQGAAFF.

The J gene is TRBJ2-3, the V gene TRBV29-1; TCRdb's D call, TRBD2, is unchecked because there is no DNA. CDR3 length equals 15 residues. Germline V gene lookup returns CDR1 SQVTM and CDR2 ANQGSEA. CDR3 region: CSVGVTSGLGDTQYF.

This sequence joins TRBV7-6 and TRBJ2-7; TCRdb's D call, TRBD2, is unchecked because there is no DNA. The CDR3 totals 15 residues. Per the germline V gene, CDR1 is SGHVS and CDR2 is FNYEAQ. CDR3 region: CASSLGASGGGEQYF. The full variable domain, with the rest looked up from reference TRBV7-6 and TRBJ2-7, is GAGVSQSPRYKVTKRGQDVALRCDPISGHVSLYWYRQALGQGPEFLTYFNYEAQQDKSGLPNDRFSAERPEGSISTLTIQRTEQRDSAMYRCASSLGASGGGEQYFGPGTRLTVT.

The rearrangement links TRBV6-6 to TRBJ1-6; the D call of TRBD1 rests on TCRdb alone, since no DNA is present to check it. The CDR3 has 16 residues. Germline V gives CDR1 MNHNY, CDR2 SVGAGI (reference sequence). The CDR3 here is CASSLNRGQGNSPLHF.

The J gene is TRBJ2-5, the V gene TRBV28. This CDR3 comprises 13 residues. Germline CDR1 reads MDHEN; CDR2 reads SYDVKM. This chain's CDR3 is CASRYQNGETQYF.

The chain carries TRBV15 and TRBJ2-2; absent DNA, TCRdb's TRBD1 call cannot be checked. The CDR3 consists of 14 residues. Germline-derived CDR1 and CDR2 are LNHNV and YYDKDF (reference sequence). CDR3 loop: CATSRDTGTGELFF. The complete variable domain, with remaining parts taken from reference TRBV15 and TRBJ2-2, reads DAMVIQNPRYQVTQFGKPVTLSCSQTLNHNVMYWYQQKSSQAPKLLFHYYDKDFNNEADTPDNFQSRRPNTSFCFLDIRSPGLGDTAMYLCATSRDTGTGELFFGEGSRLTVL.